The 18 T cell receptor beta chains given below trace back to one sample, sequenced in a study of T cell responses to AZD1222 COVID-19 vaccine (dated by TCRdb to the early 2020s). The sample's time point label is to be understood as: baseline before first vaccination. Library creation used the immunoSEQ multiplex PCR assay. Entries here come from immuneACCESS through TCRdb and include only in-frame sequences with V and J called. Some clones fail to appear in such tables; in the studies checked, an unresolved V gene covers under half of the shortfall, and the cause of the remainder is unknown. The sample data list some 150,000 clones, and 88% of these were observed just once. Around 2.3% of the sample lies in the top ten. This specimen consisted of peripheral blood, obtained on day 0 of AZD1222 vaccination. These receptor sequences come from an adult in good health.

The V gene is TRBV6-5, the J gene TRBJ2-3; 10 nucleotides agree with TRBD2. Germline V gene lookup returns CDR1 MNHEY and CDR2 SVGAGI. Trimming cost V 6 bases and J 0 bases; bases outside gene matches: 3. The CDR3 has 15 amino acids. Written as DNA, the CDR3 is TGTGCCAGCAGCGGGACTAGCGTTAGCACAGATACGCAGTATTTT. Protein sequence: CASSGTSVSTDTQYF.

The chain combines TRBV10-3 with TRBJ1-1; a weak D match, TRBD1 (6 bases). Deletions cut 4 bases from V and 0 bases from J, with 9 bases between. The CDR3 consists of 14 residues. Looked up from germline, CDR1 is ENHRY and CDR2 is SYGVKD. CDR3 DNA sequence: TGTGCCATCAGTGGGACAGTTATGAACACTGAAGCTTTCTTT. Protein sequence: CAISGTVMNTEAFF.

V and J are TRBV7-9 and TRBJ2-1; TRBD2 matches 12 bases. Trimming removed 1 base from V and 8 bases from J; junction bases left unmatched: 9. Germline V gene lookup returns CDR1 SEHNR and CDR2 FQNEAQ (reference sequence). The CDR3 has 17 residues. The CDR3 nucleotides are TGTGCCAGCAGCTTAGTCCAGACTAGCGGGAGAGGCGATGAGCAGTTCTTC. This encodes CASSLVQTSGRGDEQFF.

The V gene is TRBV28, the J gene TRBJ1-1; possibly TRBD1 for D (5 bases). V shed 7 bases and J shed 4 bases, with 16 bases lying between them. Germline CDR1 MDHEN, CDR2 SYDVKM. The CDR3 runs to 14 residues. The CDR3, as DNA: TGTGCCAGCACGATGGCAGGGAGGCCCACTGAAGCTTTCTTT. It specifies CASTMAGRPTEAFF.

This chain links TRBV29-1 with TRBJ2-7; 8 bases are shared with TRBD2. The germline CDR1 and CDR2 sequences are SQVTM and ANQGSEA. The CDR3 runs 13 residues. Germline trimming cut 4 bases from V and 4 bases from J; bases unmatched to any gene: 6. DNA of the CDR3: TGCAGCGTTGTTTCGGGAGGGCTATACGAGCAGTACTTC. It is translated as CSVVSGGLYEQYF.

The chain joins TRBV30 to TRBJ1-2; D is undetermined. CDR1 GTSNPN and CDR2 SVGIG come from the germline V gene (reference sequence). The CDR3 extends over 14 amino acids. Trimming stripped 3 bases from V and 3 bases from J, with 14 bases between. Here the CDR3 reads CAWRRGGVDYGYTF. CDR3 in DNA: TGTGCCTGGAGGCGGGGAGGCGTCGACTATGGCTACACCTTC.

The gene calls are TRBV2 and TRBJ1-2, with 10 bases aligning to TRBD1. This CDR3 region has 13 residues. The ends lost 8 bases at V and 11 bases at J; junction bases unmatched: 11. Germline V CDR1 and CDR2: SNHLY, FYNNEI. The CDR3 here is CASWTGGPMRYTF. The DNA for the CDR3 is TGTGCCAGCTGGACAGGGGGACCTATGAGGTACACCTTC.

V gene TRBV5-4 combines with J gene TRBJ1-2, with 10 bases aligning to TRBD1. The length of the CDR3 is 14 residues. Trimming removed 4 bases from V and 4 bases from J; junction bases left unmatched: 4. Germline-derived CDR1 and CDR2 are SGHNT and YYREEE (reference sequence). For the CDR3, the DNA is TGTGCCAGCAGCGACCGGGACAGGGGCTATGGCTACACCTTC. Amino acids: CASSDRDRGYGYTF.

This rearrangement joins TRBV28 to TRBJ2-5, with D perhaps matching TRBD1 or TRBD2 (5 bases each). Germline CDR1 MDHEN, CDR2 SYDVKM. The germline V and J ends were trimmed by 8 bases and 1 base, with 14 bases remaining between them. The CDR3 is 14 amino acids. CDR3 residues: CASESPGPQETQYF. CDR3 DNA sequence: TGTGCCAGCGAAAGCCCGGGACCCCAAGAGACCCAGTACTTC.

For the CDR3, the DNA is TGTGCCACCAGCAGAGATCAGACGGGGACTGAAGCTTTCTTT. As protein: CATSRDQTGTEAFF. The chain links TRBV15 to TRBJ1-1; D not certain. Germline values: CDR1 LNHNV, CDR2 YYDKDF (reference sequence). Trimming removed 0 bases from V and 5 bases from J, with 10 bases in between. The CDR3 consists of 14 residues.

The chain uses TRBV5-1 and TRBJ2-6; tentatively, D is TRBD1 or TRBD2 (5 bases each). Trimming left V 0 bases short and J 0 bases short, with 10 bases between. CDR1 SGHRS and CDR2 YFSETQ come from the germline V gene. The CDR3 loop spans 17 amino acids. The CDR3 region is CASSLEGRSSGANVLTF. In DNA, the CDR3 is TGCGCCAGCAGCTTGGAGGGACGGAGCTCTGGGGCCAACGTCCTGACTTTC.

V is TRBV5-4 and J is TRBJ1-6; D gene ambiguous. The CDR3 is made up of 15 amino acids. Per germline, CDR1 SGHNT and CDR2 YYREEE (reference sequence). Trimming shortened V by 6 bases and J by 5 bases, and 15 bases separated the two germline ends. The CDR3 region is CASTFGRANNSPLHF. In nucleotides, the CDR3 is TGTGCCAGCACCTTTGGAAGGGCGAATAATTCACCCCTCCACTTT.

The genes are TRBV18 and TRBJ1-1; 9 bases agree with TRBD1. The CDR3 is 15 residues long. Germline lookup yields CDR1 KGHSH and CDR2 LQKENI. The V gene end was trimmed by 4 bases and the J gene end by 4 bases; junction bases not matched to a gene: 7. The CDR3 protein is CASSRTGGSSTEAFF. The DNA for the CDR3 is TGTGCCAGCTCACGAACAGGGGGCTCGAGCACTGAAGCTTTCTTT.

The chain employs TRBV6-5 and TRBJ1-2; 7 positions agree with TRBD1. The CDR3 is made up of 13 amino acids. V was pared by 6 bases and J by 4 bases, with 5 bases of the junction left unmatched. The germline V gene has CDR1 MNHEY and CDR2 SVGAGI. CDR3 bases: TGTGCCAGCAGCCAAGGACAGGCCTATGGCTACACCTTC. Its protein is CASSQGQAYGYTF.

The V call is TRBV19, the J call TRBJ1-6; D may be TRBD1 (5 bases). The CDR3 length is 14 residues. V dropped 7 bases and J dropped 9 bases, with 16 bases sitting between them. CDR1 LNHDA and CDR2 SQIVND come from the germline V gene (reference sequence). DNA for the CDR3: TGTGCCAGTACCCTTAGGGGCCAACCTTCACCCCTCCACTTT. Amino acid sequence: CASTLRGQPSPLHF. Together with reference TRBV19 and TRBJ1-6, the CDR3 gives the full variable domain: DGGITQSPKYLFRKEGQNVTLSCEQNLNHDAMYWYRQDPGQGLRLIYYSQIVNDFQKGDIAEGYSVSREKKESFPLTVTSAQKNPTAFYLCASTLRGQPSPLHFGNGTRLTVT.

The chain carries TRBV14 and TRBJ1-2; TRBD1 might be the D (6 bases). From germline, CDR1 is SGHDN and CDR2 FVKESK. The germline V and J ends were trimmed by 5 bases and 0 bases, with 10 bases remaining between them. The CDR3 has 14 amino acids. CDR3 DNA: TGTGCCAGCAGCGTAGACAGGACTAACTATGGCTACACCTTC. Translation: CASSVDRTNYGYTF.

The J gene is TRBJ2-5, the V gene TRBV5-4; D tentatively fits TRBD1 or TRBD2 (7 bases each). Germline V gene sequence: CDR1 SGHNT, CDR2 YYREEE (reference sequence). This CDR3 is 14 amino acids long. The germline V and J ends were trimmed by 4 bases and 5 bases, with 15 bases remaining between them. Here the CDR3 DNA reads TGTGCCAGCAGCCTCAGGGGGGGGGCGGAGACCCAGTACTTC. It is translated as CASSLRGGAETQYF. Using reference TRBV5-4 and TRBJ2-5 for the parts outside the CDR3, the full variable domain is ETGVTQSPTHLIKTRGQQVTLRCSSQSGHNTVSWYQQALGQGPQFIFQYYREEENGRGNFPPRFSGLQFPNYSSELNVNALELDDSALYLCASSLRGGAETQYFGPGTRLLVL.

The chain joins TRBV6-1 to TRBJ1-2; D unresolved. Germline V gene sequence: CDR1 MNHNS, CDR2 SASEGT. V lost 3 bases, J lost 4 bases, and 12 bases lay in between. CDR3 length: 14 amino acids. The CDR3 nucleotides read TGTGCCAGCAGTGATGGGGTTGGCCGCTATGGCTACACCTTC. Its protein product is CASSDGVGRYGYTF.